The table lists the clone carrying this T cell receptor beta chain with a count of one. Its specificity is not known. This sample is part of a study of Ad26.COV2.S vaccination and SARS-CoV-2 variants. Turning to the study itself: Donor participated within the Ad26.COV2.S arm of the COV1001 trial. Doses of Ad26.COV2.S were injected into muscle once or twice, 56 days apart. Findings and limits, study-wide: The placebo group had lower spike-specific TCR breadth than the vaccine recipients did. After vaccination, substantial breadth of spike-specific CD8+ and CD4+ responses was reported.

The CDR3 runs to 12 residues. V trimming: 2 bases; J trimming: 8 bases; junction bases outside the gene matches: 0. Germline CDR1 and CDR2: LGHNA and YNFKEQ. Libraries were prepared by immunoSEQ multiplex PCR; TCRdb keeps only in-frame clonotypes and omits some of them. The sample lists 200,000 to 250,000 clones; around nine tenths were seen once. Treatment reported: 19 received Ad26.COV2.S at low or high dose, single or two shots; about five received placebo; per-sample allocation not given. Sampling took place 63 days after the first vaccine or placebo injection. V and J are TRBV4-2 and TRBJ2-1; 7 bases match TRBD2. Sequences were derived from peripheral blood, sampled in a trial of Ad26.COV2.S vaccine versus placebo. The receptor's source is a person aged 18-65 years who received the Ad26.COV2.S COVID-19 vaccine or a placebo. Here the CDR3 reads CASSQTSDEQFF. The CDR3 nucleotides are TGTGCCAGCAGCCAAACTAGCGATGAGCAGTTCTTC.